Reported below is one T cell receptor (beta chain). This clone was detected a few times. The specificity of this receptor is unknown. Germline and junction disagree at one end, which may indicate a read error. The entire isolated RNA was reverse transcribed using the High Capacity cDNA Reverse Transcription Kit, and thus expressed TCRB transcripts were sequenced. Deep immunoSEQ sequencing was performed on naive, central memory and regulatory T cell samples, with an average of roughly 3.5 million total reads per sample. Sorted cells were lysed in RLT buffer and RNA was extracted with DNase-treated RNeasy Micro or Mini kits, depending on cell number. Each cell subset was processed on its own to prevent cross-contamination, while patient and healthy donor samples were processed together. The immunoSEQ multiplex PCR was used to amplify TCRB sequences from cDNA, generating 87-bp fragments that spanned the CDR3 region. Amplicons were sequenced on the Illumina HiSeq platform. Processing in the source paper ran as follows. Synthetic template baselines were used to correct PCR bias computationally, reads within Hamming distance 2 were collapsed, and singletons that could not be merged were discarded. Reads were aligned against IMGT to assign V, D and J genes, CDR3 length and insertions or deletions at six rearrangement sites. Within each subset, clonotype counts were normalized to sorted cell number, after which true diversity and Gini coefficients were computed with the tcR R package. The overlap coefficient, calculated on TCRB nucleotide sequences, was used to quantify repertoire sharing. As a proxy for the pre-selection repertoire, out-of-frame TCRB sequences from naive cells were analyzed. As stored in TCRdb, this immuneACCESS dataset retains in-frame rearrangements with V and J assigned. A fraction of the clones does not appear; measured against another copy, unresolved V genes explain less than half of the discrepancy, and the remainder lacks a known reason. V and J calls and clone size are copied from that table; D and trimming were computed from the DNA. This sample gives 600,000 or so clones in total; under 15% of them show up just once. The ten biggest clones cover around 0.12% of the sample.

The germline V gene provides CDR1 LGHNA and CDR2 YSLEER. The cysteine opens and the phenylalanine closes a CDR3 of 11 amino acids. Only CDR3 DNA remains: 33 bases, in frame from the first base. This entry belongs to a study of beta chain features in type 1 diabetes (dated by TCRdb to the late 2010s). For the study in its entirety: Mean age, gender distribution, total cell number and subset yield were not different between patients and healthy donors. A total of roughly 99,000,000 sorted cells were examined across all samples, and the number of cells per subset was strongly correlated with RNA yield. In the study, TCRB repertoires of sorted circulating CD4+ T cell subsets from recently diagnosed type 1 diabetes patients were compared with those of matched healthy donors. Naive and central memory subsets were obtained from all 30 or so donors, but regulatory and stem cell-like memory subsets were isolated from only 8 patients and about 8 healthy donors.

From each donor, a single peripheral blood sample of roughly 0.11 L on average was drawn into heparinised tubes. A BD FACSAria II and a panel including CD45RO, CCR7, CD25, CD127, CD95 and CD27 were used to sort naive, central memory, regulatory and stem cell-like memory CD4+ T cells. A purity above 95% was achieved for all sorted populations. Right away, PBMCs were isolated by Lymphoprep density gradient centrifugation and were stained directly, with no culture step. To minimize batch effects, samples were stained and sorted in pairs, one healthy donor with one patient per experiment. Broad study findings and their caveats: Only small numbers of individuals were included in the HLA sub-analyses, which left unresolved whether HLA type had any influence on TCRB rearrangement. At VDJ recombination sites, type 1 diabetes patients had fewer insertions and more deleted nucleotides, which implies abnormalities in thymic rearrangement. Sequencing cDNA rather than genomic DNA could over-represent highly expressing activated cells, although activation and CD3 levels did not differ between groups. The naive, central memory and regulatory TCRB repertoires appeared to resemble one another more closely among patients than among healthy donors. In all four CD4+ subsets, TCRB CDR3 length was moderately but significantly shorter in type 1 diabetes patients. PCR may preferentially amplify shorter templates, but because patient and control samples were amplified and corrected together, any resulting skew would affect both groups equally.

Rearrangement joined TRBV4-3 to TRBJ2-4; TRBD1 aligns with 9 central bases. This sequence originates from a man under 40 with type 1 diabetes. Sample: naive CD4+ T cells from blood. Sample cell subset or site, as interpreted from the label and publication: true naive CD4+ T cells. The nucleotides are TGCGCCAGCAGCTCTCGGACAGGGGAGGTCTTC. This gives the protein CASSSRTGEVF.